What follows describes a single T cell receptor (beta chain). What it recognizes is unknown. The data derive from a study of shared clonotypes between healthy human individuals. Study at large: Each donor had three CD4 naive, three CD4 memory, two CD8 naive and one CD8 memory plate. Study results and caveats: Although depth was large, rarefaction showed that sequencing of the sorted subsets was incomplete. Expectations were that clonotype sharing among donors would be affected by sequencing depth.

Only CD45RO-negative cells positively selected for CCR7 counted as naive CD8 cells, so terminally differentiated effector memory CD45RA+ cells were excluded. Data came from immunoSEQ multiplex PCR; TCRdb stores just in-frame clones and leaves some out. Counted here are around 2,000,000 clones, approximately 94% occurring once; the ten biggest clones make up around 1.1%. From germline, CDR1 is SGHDT and CDR2 YYEEEE. CDR3 size: 12 residues. V was pared by 4 bases and J by 6 bases, with 9 bases between. What was sequenced was naive CD8+ T cells sorted from blood. V and J are TRBV5-6 and TRBJ2-3; TRBD1 might be the D (6 bases). This clonotype originated in a man in his late teens or twenties in good health. In DNA, the CDR3 is TGTGCCAGCAGCGGGACATTGGATACGCAGTATTTT. Protein: CASSGTLDTQYF.